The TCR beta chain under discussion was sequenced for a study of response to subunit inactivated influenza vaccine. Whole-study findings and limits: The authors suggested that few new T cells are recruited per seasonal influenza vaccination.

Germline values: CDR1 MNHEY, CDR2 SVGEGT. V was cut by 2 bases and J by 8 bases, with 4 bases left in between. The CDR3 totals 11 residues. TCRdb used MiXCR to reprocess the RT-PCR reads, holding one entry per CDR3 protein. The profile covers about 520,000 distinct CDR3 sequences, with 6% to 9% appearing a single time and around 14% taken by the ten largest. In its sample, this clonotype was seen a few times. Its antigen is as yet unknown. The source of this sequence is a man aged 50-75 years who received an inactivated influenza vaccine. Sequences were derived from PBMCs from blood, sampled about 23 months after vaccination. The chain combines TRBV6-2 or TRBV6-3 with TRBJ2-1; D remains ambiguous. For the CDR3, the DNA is TGTGCCAGCAGTTACGACCATGAGCAGTTCTTC. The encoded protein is CASSYDHEQFF.